This entry lists 9 T cell receptor beta chains sequenced from one sample in a study of vaccination effects on CD4 cells after COVID-19 (dated by TCRdb to 2022 to 2024). The ViraFEST assay stimulated PBMC with viral peptide pools and then used TCR sequencing to identify antigen-specific CD4+ T cell clonotypes by expansion. After approximately 11 days of culture, CD4+ T cells were isolated with the EasySep CD4+ T cell isolation kit. Participants received two doses of either the BNT162b2 or the mRNA-1273 mRNA SARS-CoV-2 vaccine. These receptors have no identified antigens. Libraries were built with the immunoSEQ multiplex PCR assay. TCRdb re-hosts the immuneACCESS table, in-frame sequences only. Its copies lack some clones; in the studies checked, an unresolved V gene accounts for under half of them, and the cause for the rest is not known. This sample holds approximately 25,000 clones; under 90% were observed only once. Approximately 1.5% of the sample belongs to the ten largest clones.

The sequences come from CD4+ T cells from PBMCs cultured with HCoV-NL63 spike peptides, collected after COVID-19 vaccination. The cell subset or site label for this specimen denotes: HCoV-NL63 spike overlapping peptide pool stimulation. Source of these receptors: a human donor who received a COVID-19 vaccine. Some clones in this sample may be carry-over from other donors' samples.

V and J are TRBV6-5 and TRBJ2-5; 9 bases map to TRBD1. Unmatched junction bases numbered 4, after V lost 8 bases and J lost 3 bases. The CDR3 loop spans 13 amino acids. The germline V gene encodes CDR1 MNHEY and CDR2 SVGAGI. In nucleotides, the CDR3 is TGTGCCAGCTGGGGGACAGGGAAAGAGACCCAGTACTTC. The encoded protein is CASWGTGKETQYF.

This chain joins TRBV7-2 and TRBJ1-3; D unclear. The germline V gene has CDR1 SGHTA and CDR2 FQGNSA. V shed 1 base and J shed 4 bases, with 5 bases lying between them. The CDR3 contains 13 residues. The CDR3 protein is CASSLGYGNTIYF. The CDR3 DNA reads as TGTGCCAGCAGCTTAGGGTACGGAAACACCATATATTTT. Looking up the rest from reference TRBV7-2 and TRBJ1-3 gives the full variable domain: GAGVSQSPSNKVTEKGKDVELRCDPISGHTALYWYRQSLGQGLEFLIYFQGNSAPDKSGLPSDRFSAERTGGSVSTLTIQRTQQEDSAVYLCASSLGYGNTIYFGEGSWLTVV.

The V gene is TRBV30, the J gene TRBJ2-3, with D perhaps matching TRBD1 (6 bases). The CDR3 is 14 residues long. Trimming took off 8 bases at V and 0 bases at J, with 15 bases between the two ends. The germline gives CDR1 GTSNPN, CDR2 SVGIG (reference sequence). CDR3 residues: CAGRGPTSTDTQYF. The DNA for the CDR3 is TGTGCCGGCAGGGGCCCGACGAGCACAGATACGCAGTATTTT.

The chain recombines TRBV2 with TRBJ1-1; TRBD1 might be the D (5 bases). Per germline, CDR1 SNHLY and CDR2 FYNNEI. The length of the CDR3 is 13 residues. Trimming cost V 5 bases and J 1 base, with 8 bases left between them. The CDR3 region is CASSKDKNTEAFF. CDR3 DNA: TGTGCCAGCAGTAAGGACAAGAACACTGAAGCTTTCTTT. The variable domain in full, completed from reference TRBV2 and TRBJ1-1, reads EPEVTQTPSHQVTQMGQEVILRCVPISNHLYFYWYRQILGQKVEFLVSFYNNEISEKSEIFDDQFSVERPDGSNFTLKIRSTKLEDSAMYFCASSKDKNTEAFFGQGTRLTVV.

The CDR3 is CASSLLGNGYTF. The CDR3 DNA reads as TGTGCCAGCAGCTTATTGGGCAATGGCTACACCTTC. The J gene is TRBJ1-2, the V gene TRBV7-9; D is unresolved. The CDR3 runs 12 residues. V lost 2 bases and J 6 bases, leaving 7 bases between the germline ends. The V gene's germline CDR1 is SEHNR and CDR2 FQNEAQ (reference sequence).

A single count supports this clone. The chain recombines TRBV30 with TRBJ1-1, with TRBD1 matching 11 bases. CDR3 size: 13 residues. Germline CDR1 and CDR2: GTSNPN and SVGIG (reference sequence). J was trimmed by 6 bases and V by 1 base; bases with no gene match: 1. CDR3 coding DNA: TGTGCCTGGAGTGGGGGACAGGGGGCTGAAGCTTTCTTT. Translation: CAWSGGQGAEAFF.

The chain has TRBV15 and TRBJ2-2; 7 bases are shared with TRBD1. CDR3 length: 17 amino acids. J was trimmed by 2 bases and V by 6 bases; bases with no gene match: 12. Germline V lookup: CDR1 LNHNV, CDR2 YYDKDF (reference sequence). CDR3 protein: CATREPLTGLNTGELFF. CDR3 nucleotide sequence: TGTGCCACCAGAGAACCTCTGACAGGGCTCAACACCGGGGAGCTGTTTTTT.

This chain joins TRBV29-1 and TRBJ2-5, with 7 bases that match TRBD2. CDR1 and CDR2 from the germline V gene are SQVTM and ANQGSEA. V trimming: 5 bases; J trimming: 5 bases; junction bases outside the gene matches: 8. The CDR3 is 13 residues long. The CDR3 DNA reads as TGCAGCGTTAGCCTGACTAGCACGGAGACCCAGTACTTC. Protein sequence: CSVSLTSTETQYF.

This chain uses TRBV5-4 with TRBJ2-6; the D call may be TRBD1 or TRBD2 (5 bases each). Germline V gene sequence: CDR1 SGHNT, CDR2 YYREEE (reference sequence). CDR3 length: 15 residues. The V end was cut by 5 bases, the J end by 1 base, with 10 bases between. The CDR3 DNA is TGTGCCAGCAGTTCCGGGGCATCTGGGGCCAACGTCCTGACTTTC. Residues: CASSSGASGANVLTF.